One TCR beta chain is described in this entry. Its antigen is unknown. The time point here: newly diagnosed GD, antithyroid drugs for less than 3 months. Researchers made the TCR library from RNA that was extracted from PBMCs. CDR3 regions were amplified by Arm-PCR using iRepertoire HTBI primers to build TCR beta libraries. TCRdb re-analysed the multiplex PCR reads in MiXCR, keeping a single row per CDR3 protein. The sample holds 410,000 or so distinct CDR3 sequences, around 14% seen once. The entry originates in a study of regulatory T cells in long-lasting Graves disease. Study-level points and caveats: Persistent patients shared more public clonotypes (under 3,000) than newly diagnosed patients (about 940).

This sample was also put to use in a study of T cells in Graves' hyperthyroidism and ophthalmopathy. That work adds: First-round RT-PCR targeting the TCR CDR3 was performed with the HTBI primer set.

Sequenced here: peripheral blood mononuclear cells (PBMCs), sampled at new diagnosis, from a patient treated with antithyroid drugs. The receptor was derived from a woman aged 25 to 39 with Graves disease.

CDR3 sequence reads: CASSTGTSWTGELFF. The CDR3 coding sequence is TGTGCCAGCAGTACCGGGACTAGCTGGACCGGGGAGCTGTTTTTT. The V gene is TRBV5-4, the J gene TRBJ2-2; 9 bases map to TRBD2. V lost 5 bases, J lost 5 bases, and 7 bases stayed unmatched. Germline V gene lookup returns CDR1 SGHNT and CDR2 YYREEE (reference sequence). The CDR3 is 15 amino acids.